The clone carrying this T cell receptor beta chain was observed once. Its antigen is currently unknown. The entry originates in a study of graft-versus-host responses after intestinal transplantation. Notes on the study in general: The recipient marrow held GvH clones, and some of them showed up first in ileum or blood.

V dropped 8 bases and J dropped 2; count of bases not matched to a gene: 9. Germline V gives CDR1 WNHNN, CDR2 SYGVQD (reference sequence). This CDR3 has 14 residues. TCRdb's table, derived via immunoSEQ multiplex PCR, lists solely in-frame clones and lacks some. The data contain over 100,000 clones, around 94% of them singletons. V is TRBV10-1 and J is TRBJ2-7; 7 bases match TRBD1. The sample consisted of unstimulated CD8+ T cells sorted from spleen or lymph node cells, taken before transplant. This TCR derives from a human donor who was the organ donor for an intestinal transplant. Here the CDR3 DNA reads TGCGCCAGCTCCGACCGGGACAGTACCTACGAGCAGTACTTC. This gives the protein CASSDRDSTYEQYF.